This TCR beta chain was recovered during a study of technical replicates of blood from a handful of donors. Using immunoSEQ multiplex PCR, the repertoire was profiled, and TCRdb retains in-frame clones only, with some absent. The data contain approximately 59,000 clones, roughly 96% of them singletons. The sample taken for sequencing was PBMCs. This receptor was taken from a human donor in good health. Some clones in this sample may be carry-over from other donors' samples.

In DNA form, the CDR3 reads TGTGCTTTCGCTGGACAGATGAACACTGAAGCTTTCTTT. It encodes CAFAGQMNTEAFF. J is TRBJ1-1 and V is TRBV30; weak D call: TRBD1 (6 bases). This CDR3 comprises 13 residues. Germline V gene sequence: CDR1 GTSNPN, CDR2 SVGIG (reference sequence).